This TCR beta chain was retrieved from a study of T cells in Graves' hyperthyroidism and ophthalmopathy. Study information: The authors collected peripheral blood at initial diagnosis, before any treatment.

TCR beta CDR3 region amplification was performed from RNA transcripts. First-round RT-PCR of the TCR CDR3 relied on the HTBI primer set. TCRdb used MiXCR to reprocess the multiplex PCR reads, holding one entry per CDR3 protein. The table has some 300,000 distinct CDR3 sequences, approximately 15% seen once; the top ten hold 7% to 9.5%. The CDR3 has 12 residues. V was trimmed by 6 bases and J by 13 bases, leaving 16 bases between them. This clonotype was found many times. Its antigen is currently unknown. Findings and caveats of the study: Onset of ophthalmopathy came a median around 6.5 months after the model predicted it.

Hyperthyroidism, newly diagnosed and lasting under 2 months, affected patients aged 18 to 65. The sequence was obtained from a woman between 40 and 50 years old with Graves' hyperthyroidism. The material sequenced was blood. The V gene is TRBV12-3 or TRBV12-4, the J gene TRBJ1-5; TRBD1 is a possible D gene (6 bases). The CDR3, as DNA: TGTGCCAGCAGGAATCCCGGGACAATTCAGCATTTT. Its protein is CASRNPGTIQHF.